These T cell receptor beta chains were read from a single sample in a study of T cells in localized non-small cell lung cancer. TCRdb's table, derived via immunoSEQ multiplex PCR, lists solely in-frame clones and lacks some. The profile covers under 30,000 clones, with about 88% appearing a single time and under 13% taken by the ten largest. Sequencing used peripheral blood, obtained before any cancer treatment. The source is a woman aged 35 to 70 with stage I lung adenocarcinoma. CDR3s include the opening cysteine and the closing phenylalanine or tryptophan. Part of the rows lack a size; the others show once, few, many or a class for expanded clones.

clone_size j_call v_call cdr3_aa
few TRBJ2-3 TRBV11-2 CASSPMSRPAPTDTQYF
- TRBJ1-5 TRBV28 CASSSGGTNQPQHF
- TRBJ2-5 TRBV28 CASSSVGGTETQYF
- TRBJ1-6 TRBV28 CASSLRAKSPLHF
- TRBJ2-7 TRBV28 CASRPGDRSYYEQYF
- TRBJ1-2 TRBV7-9 CASSLGTENNGYTF
- TRBJ2-3 TRBV10-3 CAISESGRGTNTDTQYF
- TRBJ2-5 TRBV5-1 CASSLGPGVGETQYF
few TRBJ2-3 TRBV5-6 CASSLRGGSNTQYF
- TRBJ2-5 TRBV7-2 CASSLARTGGRETQYF
- TRBJ1-2 TRBV20-1 CSAAPGVGYTF
- TRBJ1-1 TRBV6-6 CASSYSAGTGDTEAFF
- TRBJ2-2 TRBV7-2 CASSPTIGELFF
- TRBJ1-2 TRBV7-9 CASSLAGLDRGLRFYGYTF
- TRBJ1-1 TRBV7-9 CASSSFQLNTEAFF
- TRBJ1-3 TRBV18 CASSSSSSSGNTIYF
- TRBJ1-2 TRBV5-1 CASSLGDTRRGYTF
- TRBJ2-5 TRBV7-9 CAWNTPYQETQYF
- TRBJ2-1 TRBV5-4 CASSPFPPGSSYNEQFF
- TRBJ1-2 TRBV5-1 CASSSGRSNYGYTF
- TRBJ1-3 TRBV27 CASSSDRGSGNTIYF
- TRBJ2-2 TRBV19 CASSKGTRFTGELFF
once TRBJ2-7 TRBV5-1 CASSLDSGVRHEQYF
few TRBJ2-2 TRBV4-3 CASSQDSGGNTGELFF
- TRBJ1-1 TRBV5-8 CASSFLGTMNTEAFF
- TRBJ2-3 TRBV10-3 CAISDPLAGVTDTQYF
once TRBJ2-3 TRBV7-9 CASSLRVAPTLTDTQYF